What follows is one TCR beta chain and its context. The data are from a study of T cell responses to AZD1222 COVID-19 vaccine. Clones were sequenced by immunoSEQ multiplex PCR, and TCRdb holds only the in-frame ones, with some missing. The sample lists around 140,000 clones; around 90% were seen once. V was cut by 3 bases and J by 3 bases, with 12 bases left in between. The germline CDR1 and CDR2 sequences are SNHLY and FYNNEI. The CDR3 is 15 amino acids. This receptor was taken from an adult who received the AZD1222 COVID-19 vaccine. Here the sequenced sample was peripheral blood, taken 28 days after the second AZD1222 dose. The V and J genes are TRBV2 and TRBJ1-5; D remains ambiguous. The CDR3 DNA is TGTGCCAGCAGTGACCCGGGCGGAAACAATCAGCCCCAGCATTTT. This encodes CASSDPGGNNQPQHF.